This T cell receptor (beta chain) was retrieved from a study of T-cell reconstitution after alpha-beta-depleted transplantation in children. Study results and caveats: Newly generated T cells supplied most T-cell counts and diversity one year post-transplant.

This CDR3 has 15 amino acids. The V end was cut by 3 bases, the J end by 2 bases, with 14 bases between. Germline CDR1 and CDR2: LGHNA and YSLEER. This clonotype was detected many times. Its antigen is undetermined. Preparation of the TCRbeta library involved a method that used unique molecular identifiers. TCRdb passed the PCR reads through MiXCR, listing each CDR3 protein once. The repertoire holds fewer than 550,000 distinct CDR3 sequences, with about an eighth as singletons. This receptor was identified in a female patient aged 2-10 years who had a stem cell transplant for aplastic anemia, so the T cells may come from the graft donor. Sequenced material: PBMCs, mostly from graft donor cells, taken 180 days after TCRalphabeta/CD19-depleted stem cell transplant. The chain has TRBV4-3 and TRBJ2-7; possible D gene TRBD1, 5 bases. The CDR3 loop is CASSQGLAGPYEQYV. In DNA, the CDR3 is TGCGCCAGCAGCCAGGGGCTGGCCGGACCCTACGAGCAGTACGTC.